The 11 T cell receptor beta chains in this list originate from one sample, sequenced in a study of shared clonotypes between healthy human individuals. Naive CD8 cells comprised CD45RO-negative, CCR7-positively selected cells, excluding terminally differentiated effector memory CD45RA+ cells. Sequencing used immunoSEQ multiplex PCR; TCRdb keeps in-frame clones, though not all of them. The sample has about 1,800,000 clones; about 94% are singletons. The sequencing input was naive CD8+ T cells sorted from blood. The receptors come from a man aged 18 to 30 in good health.

A single count supports this clone. Different DNA sequences within this sample yield the same CDR3. The chain carries TRBV11-2 and TRBJ2-7; 8 nucleotides agree with TRBD2. The germline V gene has CDR1 SGHAT and CDR2 FQNNGV. CDR3 length: 13 amino acids. V lost 2 bases and J lost 7; bases outside the gene matches: 4. CDR3 residues: CASSLTGGYEQYF. DNA of the CDR3: TGTGCCAGCAGCTTAACGGGAGGGTATGAGCAGTACTTC.

The table lists this clone with a count of one. The chain recombines TRBV4-2 with TRBJ1-5; D remains ambiguous. Germline V gene data show CDR1 as LGHNA and CDR2 as YNFKEQ. The CDR3 has 15 residues. V was clipped by 0 bases and J by 0 bases, with 6 bases between them. CDR3 loop: CASSQEEGSNQPQHF. The DNA for the CDR3 is TGTGCCAGCAGCCAAGAGGAGGGTAGCAATCAGCCCCAGCATTTT.

As to this clone: The same CDR3 is also encoded by other DNA sequences in this sample. This chain connects TRBV7-9 to TRBJ2-5; 9 nucleotides agree with TRBD1. Germline assignment: CDR1 SEHNR and CDR2 FQNEAQ (reference sequence). V gave up 5 bases and J gave up 3 bases; unmatched junction bases: 7. The CDR3 is made up of 15 amino acids. CDR3 bases: TGTGCCAGCAGCCCAGGTGACAGGGGGGAAGAGACCCAGTACTTC. This codes for CASSPGDRGEETQYF.

Regarding this clone: Other DNA sequences within the sample encode an identical CDR3. This CDR3 reads CASTLAGGTGELFF. CDR3 bases: TGTGCCAGCACACTAGCGGGAGGCACCGGGGAGCTGTTTTTT. The chain has TRBV27 and TRBJ2-2, with 12 bases that match TRBD2. V lost 7 bases and J lost 4; bases outside the gene matches: 1. CDR1 MNHEY and CDR2 SMNVEV come from the germline V gene (reference sequence). This CDR3 has 14 amino acids.

This clone has just one count. This chain connects TRBV15 to TRBJ1-2; D ambiguous. The CDR3 consists of 15 residues. V was cut by 0 bases and J by 4 bases, with 12 bases left in between. Germline V gives CDR1 LNHNV, CDR2 YYDKDF (reference sequence). In nucleotides, the CDR3 is TGTGCCACCAGCAGAGATATGTCATCGGGCTATGGCTACACCTTC. Amino acids: CATSRDMSSGYGYTF.

The chain recombines TRBV7-2 with TRBJ2-1; 12 positions match TRBD2. Trimming removed 7 bases from V and 4 bases from J; junction bases left unmatched: 5. The CDR3 length is 15 residues. Per germline, CDR1 SGHTA and CDR2 FQGNSA. This chain's CDR3 is CASTKLAGGYNEQFF. Written as DNA, the CDR3 is TGTGCCAGCACCAAACTAGCGGGAGGTTACAATGAGCAGTTCTTC.

This clone was found once. V usage is TRBV7-9 and J usage is TRBJ2-7; D perhaps matches TRBD1 (6 bases). This CDR3 has 12 residues. CDR1 and CDR2 (germline): SEHNR, FQNEAQ (reference sequence). V gave up 5 bases and J gave up 6 bases, with 11 bases separating them. The CDR3 loop reads CASSLGTFEQYF. The CDR3 DNA reads TGTGCCAGCAGCCTCGGGACATTCGAGCAGTACTTC.

Remarks on this clone: Other DNA sequences in the sample encode the same CDR3. The chain links TRBV7-8 to TRBJ2-7, with D perhaps matching TRBD2 (5 bases). The CDR3 is 13 residues long. CDR1 and CDR2 (germline): SGHVS, FQNEAQ. Trimming pared 1 base from V and 4 bases from J, leaving 8 bases between. The chain's CDR3 is CASSLVRGYEQYF. The CDR3, as DNA: TGTGCCAGCAGCTTAGTTCGCGGGTACGAGCAGTACTTC.

This sequence joins TRBV6-5 and TRBJ2-7; TRBD2 aligns across 7 bases. Germline V gene sequence: CDR1 MNHEY, CDR2 SVGAGI. There are 16 residues in the CDR3. After removal of 2 bases from V and 2 bases from J, the junction contained 9 bases not matched to a gene. In DNA, the CDR3 is TGTGCCAGCAGTTACGCTTCGACTAGCTCTACCTACGAGCAGTACTTC. Its translation is CASSYASTSSTYEQYF.

This rearrangement joins TRBV13 to TRBJ1-1, with D unresolved. V gave up 5 bases and J gave up 0 bases, with 7 bases separating them. The CDR3 has 13 amino acids. Germline-derived CDR1 and CDR2 are PRHDT and FYEKMQ (reference sequence). CDR3 DNA sequence: TGTGCCAGCAGCCCTACCATGAACACTGAAGCTTTCTTT. This translates into CASSPTMNTEAFF.

The chain combines TRBV5-1 with TRBJ2-1, with D possibly matching TRBD2 (6 bases). Trimming removed 4 bases at V and 8 bases at J, with 19 bases between. Germline V CDR1 and CDR2: SGHRS, YFSETQ. This CDR3 is 15 amino acids long. Here the CDR3 DNA reads TGCGCCAGCAGCCCACTTTGGGAGGAGGGTTATGAGCAGTTCTTC. Its translation: CASSPLWEEGYEQFF.